The 14 T cell receptor beta chains in this list originate from one sample, sequenced in a study of metastatic and nonmetastatic thyroid tumors. Every patient was untreated before thyroid surgery. TCRdb re-analyzed the PCR reads through MiXCR. The table shows around 20,000 clones, with roughly a sixth occurring only once. The sequenced sample was blood. The origin of the receptors is a female donor with papillary thyroid cancer or a benign thyroid nodule (not recorded which). Some clones in this sample may be carry-over from other donors' samples.

The V call is TRBV4-1, the J call TRBJ2-7, with D perhaps matching TRBD1 (5 bases). V lost 1 base, J lost 3 bases, and 13 bases lay in between. The CDR3 covers 15 residues. Germline lookup yields CDR1 MGHRA and CDR2 YSYEKL. The CDR3 DNA is TGCGCCAGCAGCCAAGTCCCGTCCAGGGACTACGAGCAGTACTTC. This translates into CASSQVPSRDYEQYF.

This clone was seen many times. The chain is built from TRBV5-1 and TRBJ2-1; weak D call: TRBD2 (5 bases). V was trimmed by 7 bases and J by 5 bases, leaving 22 bases between them. The CDR3 is 16 amino acids. Germline V gene sequence: CDR1 SGHRS, CDR2 YFSETQ. The CDR3, as DNA: TGCGCCAGCCGCGCCGGTAGTAAGTGGCGGGACAATGAGCAGTTCTTC. This codes for CASRAGSKWRDNEQFF.

This clone was seen repeatedly, ten times or more. This sequence joins TRBV10-1 and TRBJ2-1, with TRBD1 identical over 11 bases. Germline loops: CDR1 WNHNN, CDR2 SYGVQD (reference sequence). V dropped 5 bases and J dropped 9; count of bases not matched to a gene: 9. The CDR3 length is 15 residues. CDR3 amino acids: CASSSDGQGAGEQFF. CDR3 DNA: TGCGCCAGCAGTTCGGACGGACAGGGGGCCGGTGAGCAGTTCTTC.

This clone was seen many times. This chain links TRBV6-1 with TRBJ2-5; D is possibly TRBD1 (5 bases). CDR1 is MNHNS, CDR2 SASEGT, per germline. The CDR3 contains 15 residues. V was shortened by 4 bases and J by 0 bases, with 12 bases between the two germline ends. Written as DNA, the CDR3 is TGTGCCAGCAGTGGGACACCTTACCACCAAGAGACCCAGTACTTC. The encoded protein is CASSGTPYHQETQYF.

Ten or more counts support this clone. J is TRBJ2-5 and V is TRBV7-9; D is ambiguous. Trimming removed 1 base from V and 0 bases from J, with 9 bases in between. The CDR3 runs to 15 residues. The V gene's germline CDR1 is SEHNR and CDR2 FQNEAQ (reference sequence). In DNA form, the CDR3 reads TGTGCCAGCAGCTTAGTCGTAAGTTACCAAGAGACCCAGTACTTC. Translation: CASSLVVSYQETQYF.

This clone was seen many times. The V and J genes are TRBV20-1 and TRBJ1-5; tentatively, D is TRBD1 (5 bases). Germline V CDR1 and CDR2: DFQATT, SNEGSKA (reference sequence). The CDR3 has 11 amino acids. V shed 7 bases and J shed 2 bases, with 6 bases lying between them. Here the CDR3 DNA reads TGCAGTGTGGGGGGCAATCAGCCCCAGCATTTT. Translating it yields CSVGGNQPQHF.

This clone came up many times. The chain has TRBV11-3 and TRBJ2-2; TRBD2 aligns across 7 bases. The CDR3 sequence is 18 residues long. The V and J ends lost 5 bases and 1 base, in that order; junction bases with no gene match: 13. Germline CDR1 reads SGHNT; CDR2 reads YENEEA. In DNA form, the CDR3 reads TGTGCCAGCAGCATAGGTGGGTCTAGCGGATTGAACACCGGGGAGCTGTTTTTT. It yields the protein CASSIGGSSGLNTGELFF.

This clone has ten or more counts. The chain combines TRBV5-3 with TRBJ1-2, with TRBD1 identical over 8 bases. TRBV5-3 is annotated as an ORF whose role is uncertain. With V trimmed by 8 bases and J by 2 bases, 8 bases remained unmatched. The CDR3 sequence is 14 residues long. The CDR3 sequence is CARDRAPINYGYTF. CDR3 in DNA: TGTGCCAGGGACAGGGCCCCTATCAACTATGGCTACACCTTC.

Comments on this clone: With a much larger clone just one base away, this may be a read error. The chain uses TRBV3-1 and TRBJ2-1; perhaps TRBD2 as D (6 bases). V was pared by 7 bases and J by 5 bases, with 18 bases between. Germline CDR1 is LGHDT and CDR2 is YNNKEL (reference sequence). The length of the CDR3 is 15 residues. The DNA of the CDR3 is TGTGCCAGCACCCTAGCGCGAGGGAACCACAATGAGCAGTTCTTC. This codes for CASTLARGNHNEQFF.

This clone was counted at least ten times. Being one base from a much bigger clone, this may be a read error. The chain combines TRBV4-2 with TRBJ2-2, with D maybe TRBD1 (6 bases). The V gene's germline CDR1 is LGHNA and CDR2 YNFKEQ. The CDR3 totals 14 residues. The ends were cut back, 3 bases at V and 7 bases at J, with 12 bases in the middle. Here the CDR3 DNA reads TGTGCCAGCAGCCAGGGACAAGGGGGCGGGGAGCTGTTTTTT. Protein: CASSQGQGGGELFF.

This clone was counted ten times or more. It may be a read error: a sequence one base away is much more abundant. CDR3 coding DNA: TGCGCCGGCAGCTTGGCCTCGGGAGGGGCAGAGACCCAGTACTTC. It codes for CAGSLASGGAETQYF. The J gene is TRBJ2-5, the V gene TRBV5-1; 8 nucleotides align to TRBD2. The length of the CDR3 is 15 residues. Germline CDR1 and CDR2: SGHRS and YFSETQ.

This clone occurred many times. The rearrangement links TRBV10-1 to TRBJ2-1; no reliable D call. The CDR3 contains 12 residues. Germline V gene sequence: CDR1 WNHNN, CDR2 SYGVQD (reference sequence). The V and J ends lost 5 bases and 5 bases respectively, with 7 bases between them. For the CDR3, the DNA is TGCGCCAGCAGTTGCTTGGACAATGAGCAGTTCTTC. It encodes CASSCLDNEQFF.

The chain employs TRBV2 and TRBJ2-7; D unresolved. Germline V gene lookup returns CDR1 SNHLY and CDR2 FYNNEI. The CDR3 sequence is 13 residues long. Trimming shortened V by 5 bases and J by 3 bases, and 11 bases separated the two germline ends. CDR3 in amino acids: CASSLSRNYEQYF. CDR3 DNA: TGTGCCAGCAGTCTGAGCAGGAACTACGAGCAGTACTTC.

The rearrangement links TRBV7-6 to TRBJ2-1, with a tentative D call TRBD1 (6 bases). The germline V and J ends were trimmed by 5 bases and 6 bases, with 14 bases remaining between them. The CDR3 sequence is 14 residues long. Germline CDR1 is SGHVS and CDR2 is FNYEAQ. The CDR3: CASSRTAGVNEQFF. In DNA form, the CDR3 reads TGTGCCAGCAGCCGGACGGCAGGGGTCAATGAGCAGTTCTTC. Based on the CDR3 plus reference TRBV7-6 and TRBJ2-1, the full variable domain is GAGVSQSPRYKVTKRGQDVALRCDPISGHVSLYWYRQALGQGPEFLTYFNYEAQQDKSGLPNDRFSAERPEGSISTLTIQRTEQRDSAMYRCASSRTAGVNEQFFGPGTRLTVL.